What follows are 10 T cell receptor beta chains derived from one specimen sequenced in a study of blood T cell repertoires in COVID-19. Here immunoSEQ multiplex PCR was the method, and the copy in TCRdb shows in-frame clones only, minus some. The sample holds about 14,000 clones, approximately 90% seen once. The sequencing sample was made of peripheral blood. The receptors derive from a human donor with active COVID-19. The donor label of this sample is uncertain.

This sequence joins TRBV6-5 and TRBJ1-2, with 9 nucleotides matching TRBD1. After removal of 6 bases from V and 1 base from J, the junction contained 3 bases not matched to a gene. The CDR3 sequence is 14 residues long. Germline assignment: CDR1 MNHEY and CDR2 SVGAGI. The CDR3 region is CASRWDRDNYGYTF. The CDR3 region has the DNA TGTGCCAGCAGGTGGGACAGGGATAACTATGGCTACACCTTC.

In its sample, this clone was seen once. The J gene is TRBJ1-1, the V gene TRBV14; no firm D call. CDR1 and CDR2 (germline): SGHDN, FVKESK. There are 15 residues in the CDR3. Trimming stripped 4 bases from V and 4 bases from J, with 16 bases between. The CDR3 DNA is TGTGCCAGCAGCCTATATCGTGGAGGTGGCACTGAAGCTTTCTTT. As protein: CASSLYRGGGTEAFF.

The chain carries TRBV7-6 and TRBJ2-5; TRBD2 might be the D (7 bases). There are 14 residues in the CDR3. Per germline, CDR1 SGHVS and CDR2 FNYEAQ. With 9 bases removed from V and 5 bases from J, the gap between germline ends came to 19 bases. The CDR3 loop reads CASTPPGGWETQYF. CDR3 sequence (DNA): TGTGCCAGTACCCCGCCGGGGGGCTGGGAGACCCAGTACTTC.

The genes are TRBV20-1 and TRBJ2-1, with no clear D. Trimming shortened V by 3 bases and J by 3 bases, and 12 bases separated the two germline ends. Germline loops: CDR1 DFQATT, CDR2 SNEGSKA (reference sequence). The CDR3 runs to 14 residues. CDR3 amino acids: CSASHYRHYNEQFF. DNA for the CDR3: TGCAGTGCTAGTCACTACCGTCACTACAATGAGCAGTTCTTC.

The chain's CDR3 is CASSYPGLAAETQYF. CDR3 in DNA: TGTGCCAGCAGCTACCCGGGACTAGCGGCAGAGACCCAGTACTTC. V and J are TRBV11-2 and TRBJ2-5; TRBD2 matches 11 bases. Germline-derived CDR1 and CDR2 are SGHAT and FQNNGV. The CDR3 consists of 15 residues. Losses at the gene ends were 4 bases for V and 4 bases for J; bases not matched to a gene: 5.

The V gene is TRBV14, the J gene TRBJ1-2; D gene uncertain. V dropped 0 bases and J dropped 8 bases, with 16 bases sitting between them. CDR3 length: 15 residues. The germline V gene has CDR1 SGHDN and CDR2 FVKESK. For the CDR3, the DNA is TGTGCCAGCAGCCAAGATCGTAGAGGTTCTGGAGGCTACACCTTC. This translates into CASSQDRRGSGGYTF.

This chain's CDR3 is CASTTTGTANEKLFF. CDR3 coding DNA: TGTGCCAGCACCACCACAGGGACAGCTAATGAAAAACTGTTTTTT. The V and J genes are TRBV11-2 and TRBJ1-4, with 7 bases identical to TRBD1. Germline V CDR1 and CDR2: SGHAT, FQNNGV. The CDR3 has 15 residues. V was clipped by 7 bases and J by 3 bases; unmatched bases: 8.

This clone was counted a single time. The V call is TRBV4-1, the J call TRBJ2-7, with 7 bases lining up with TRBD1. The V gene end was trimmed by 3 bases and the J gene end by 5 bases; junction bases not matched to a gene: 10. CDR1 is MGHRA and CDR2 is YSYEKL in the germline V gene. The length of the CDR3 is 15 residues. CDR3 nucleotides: TGCGCCAGCAGCCAGCCCCGGGACAGAGGCCACGAGCAGTACTTC. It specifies CASSQPRDRGHEQYF.

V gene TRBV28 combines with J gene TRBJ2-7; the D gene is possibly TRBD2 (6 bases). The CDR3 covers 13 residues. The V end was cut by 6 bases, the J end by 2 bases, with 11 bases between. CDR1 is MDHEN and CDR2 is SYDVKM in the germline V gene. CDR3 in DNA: TGTGCCAGCAGCGCGGGACTTGCCTACGAGCAGTACTTC. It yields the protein CASSAGLAYEQYF.

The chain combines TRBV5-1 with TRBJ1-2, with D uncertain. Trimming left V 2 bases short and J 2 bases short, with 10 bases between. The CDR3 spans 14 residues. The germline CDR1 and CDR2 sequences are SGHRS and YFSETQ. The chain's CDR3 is CASSLGGENYGYTF. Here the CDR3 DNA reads TGCGCCAGCAGCTTAGGCGGGGAAAACTATGGCTACACCTTC.